One sample yielded the 20 T cell receptor beta chains listed below, sequenced in a study of PD-L1 blockade in urothelial cancer. Sample time point: pretreatment peripheral blood. Sequencing was performed with immunoSEQ multiplex PCR; in TCRdb, only in-frame clones are kept and a portion is missing. Among 70,000 to 80,000 clones listed, around four fifths were seen once. The sequencing used PBMCs, collected around atezolizumab (anti-PD-L1) treatment. The receptors originated from a man aged 40-49 years with urothelial cancer.

The V call is TRBV7-8, the J call TRBJ2-7; 14 nucleotides line up with TRBD2. Germline V gives CDR1 SGHVS, CDR2 FQNEAQ. The CDR3 is 14 residues long. V lost 4 bases and J lost 6; bases outside the gene matches: 2. CDR3 sequence (DNA): TGTGCCAGCAGCTCTGGGACTAGCGGGAGCGAGCAGTACTTC. Translated, it gives CASSSGTSGSEQYF.

The rearrangement joins TRBV15 to TRBJ2-7, with D hard to call. Germline-derived CDR1 and CDR2 are LNHNV and YYDKDF (reference sequence). V was trimmed by 0 bases and J by 6 bases, leaving 15 bases between them. This CDR3 has 15 amino acids. The CDR3 protein is CATSRELPNPLEQYF. The CDR3 DNA is TGTGCCACCAGCAGAGAACTGCCGAATCCCCTCGAGCAGTACTTC.

Only one count was recorded for this clone. The V and J genes are TRBV19 and TRBJ2-2; D possibly corresponds to TRBD1 (6 bases). The germline V and J ends were trimmed by 5 bases and 4 bases, with 11 bases remaining between them. This CDR3 has 14 amino acids. CDR1 LNHDA and CDR2 SQIVND come from the germline V gene (reference sequence). The CDR3 reads CASSSSTGTGELFF. In DNA, the CDR3 is TGTGCCAGTAGTTCCTCGACAGGCACCGGGGAGCTGTTTTTT. The whole variable domain, remainder taken from reference TRBV19 and TRBJ2-2, is DGGITQSPKYLFRKEGQNVTLSCEQNLNHDAMYWYRQDPGQGLRLIYYSQIVNDFQKGDIAEGYSVSREKKESFPLTVTSAQKNPTAFYLCASSSSTGTGELFFGEGSRLTVL.

The CDR3 bases are TGTGCCAGCAGGTCGAATAGCGGGAGGGCCGCCGGGGAGCTGTTTTTT. Amino acids: CASRSNSGRAAGELFF. J is TRBJ2-2 and V is TRBV2, with 11 nucleotides matching TRBD2. The length of the CDR3 is 16 residues. V dropped 6 bases and J dropped 6; count of bases not matched to a gene: 9. Germline V gene lookup returns CDR1 SNHLY and CDR2 FYNNEI.

The J gene is TRBJ1-4, the V gene TRBV4-1; possible D gene TRBD1, 6 bases. The CDR3 spans 16 residues. Trimming cost V 0 bases and J 4 bases, with 12 bases left between them. Germline V gene lookup returns CDR1 MGHRA and CDR2 YSYEKL. In DNA, the CDR3 is TGCGCCAGCAGCCAAGATTACACAGGGCTTAATGAAAAACTGTTTTTT. It yields the protein CASSQDYTGLNEKLFF.

The chain links TRBV7-2 to TRBJ2-7; D may be TRBD1 (6 bases). Germline CDR1 and CDR2: SGHTA and FQGNSA. V shed 4 bases and J shed 2 bases, with 6 bases lying between them. The CDR3 is 12 residues long. The CDR3 DNA reads TGTGCCAGCAGCTGGGGGCCCTACGAGCAGTACTTC. This translates into CASSWGPYEQYF.

This chain joins TRBV6-5 and TRBJ2-7, with a weak D call TRBD1 (6 bases). V gave up 0 bases and J gave up 2 bases, with 8 bases separating them. The length of the CDR3 is 14 residues. Germline V gene lookup returns CDR1 MNHEY and CDR2 SVGAGI. For the CDR3, the DNA is TGTGCCAGCAGTTACTCGGGGGCAACCTACGAGCAGTACTTC. Protein sequence: CASSYSGATYEQYF.

The rearrangement joins TRBV20-1 to TRBJ2-1; D is unclear. V shed 1 base and J shed 15 bases, with 13 bases lying between them. The CDR3 runs to 11 residues. Per the germline V gene, CDR1 is DFQATT and CDR2 is SNEGSKA (reference sequence). The CDR3 DNA reads TGCAGTGCTAGAGGGTGGCCAGGTCTGTTCTTC. Amino acids: CSARGWPGLFF.

This chain links TRBV12-2 with TRBJ1-2. TRBV12-2 is shown as a pseudogene. This CDR3 comprises 10 residues. The CDR3 region has the DNA TGTGCAAGTCGCTTCGGGGGCTACACCTTC. Residues: CASRFGGYTF.

CDR3 sequence (DNA): TGTGCCATCAGTTGGGCCTCCACGAACACTGAAGCTTTCTTT. It yields the protein CAISWASTNTEAFF. The chain carries TRBV10-3 and TRBJ1-1; D is undetermined. The germline V gene has CDR1 ENHRY and CDR2 SYGVKD. CDR3 size: 14 residues. Deletions cut 5 bases from V and 1 base from J, with 11 bases between.

In regard to this clone: The junction departs from the called germline gene at one end, perhaps through a read error. As DNA, the CDR3 is TGTGCTAGCAGCTCGGGACAGCCCATAGAGACCCAGTACTTC. It encodes CASSSGQPIETQYF. This chain joins TRBV7-7 and TRBJ2-5; 7 bases agree with TRBD1. Germline CDR1 is SSHAT and CDR2 is FNYEAQ (reference sequence). The CDR3 loop spans 14 amino acids.

This clone has more than one count but fewer than ten. The chain employs TRBV18 and TRBJ1-3; TRBD1 is a possible D gene (6 bases). Trimming stripped 4 bases from V and 2 bases from J, with 9 bases between. The CDR3 length is 14 residues. Germline V CDR1 and CDR2: KGHSH, LQKENI. DNA of the CDR3: TGTGCCAGCTCACAACAGGGAACTGGAAACACCATATATTTT. It yields the protein CASSQQGTGNTIYF.

The rearrangement joins TRBV19 to TRBJ2-1; possibly TRBD1 for D (5 bases). V was trimmed by 1 base and J by 0 bases, leaving 10 bases between them. The CDR3 is 16 residues long. Germline CDR1 and CDR2: LNHDA and SQIVND (reference sequence). As DNA, the CDR3 is TGTGCCAGTAGTATAGTAACAGGCAGCTCCTACAATGAGCAGTTCTTC. The encoded protein is CASSIVTGSSYNEQFF.

The chain is built from TRBV2 and TRBJ2-7, with 11 bases that match TRBD2. This CDR3 region has 14 residues. CDR1 and CDR2 (germline): SNHLY, FYNNEI. The trim removed 6 bases at V and 6 bases at J, leaving 7 bases unmatched. In DNA form, the CDR3 reads TGTGCCAGCAGAGCTCTTCTAGCGGGAGGCGAGCAGTACTTC. Protein sequence: CASRALLAGGEQYF.

The V call is TRBV18, the J call TRBJ2-7; 7 nucleotides match TRBD1. V was clipped by 3 bases and J by 3 bases; unmatched bases: 8. Germline lookup yields CDR1 KGHSH and CDR2 LQKENI. There are 15 residues in the CDR3. The DNA of the CDR3 is TGTGCCAGCTCACCCCAATACGGACAGGACTACGAGCAGTACTTC. This codes for CASSPQYGQDYEQYF.

The chain couples TRBV19 to TRBJ2-7; possible D gene TRBD1, 6 bases. The CDR3 length is 14 residues. The germline V and J ends were trimmed by 6 bases and 7 bases, with 19 bases remaining between them. Germline loops: CDR1 LNHDA, CDR2 SQIVND (reference sequence). The CDR3: CASSYRGRLGEQYF. CDR3 sequence (DNA): TGTGCCAGTAGCTATAGGGGGAGACTGGGGGAGCAGTACTTC.

The V and J genes are TRBV28 and TRBJ1-1, with D hard to call. This CDR3 is 12 amino acids long. Germline-derived CDR1 and CDR2 are MDHEN and SYDVKM. Trimming shortened V by 4 bases and J by 3 bases, and 6 bases separated the two germline ends. Written as DNA, the CDR3 is TGTGCCAGCAGTTCGAGCTACACTGAAGCTTTCTTT. Its protein is CASSSSYTEAFF.

This clone was counted between two and nine times. The genes are TRBV2 and TRBJ1-2; D gene unclear. V was clipped by 4 bases and J by 10 bases, with 16 bases between them. The CDR3 covers 13 residues. Germline assignment: CDR1 SNHLY and CDR2 FYNNEI. The CDR3 DNA is TGTGCCAGCAGTGCGGGAGGTCGGAGGGACTACACCTTC. This gives the protein CASSAGGRRDYTF. Looking up the rest from reference TRBV2 and TRBJ1-2 gives the full variable domain: EPEVTQTPSHQVTQMGQEVILRCVPISNHLYFYWYRQILGQKVEFLVSFYNNEISEKSEIFDDQFSVERPDGSNFTLKIRSTKLEDSAMYFCASSAGGRRDYTFGSGTRLTVV.

The chain combines TRBV19 with TRBJ2-2; a weak D match, TRBD2 (5 bases). The germline V and J ends were trimmed by 2 bases and 0 bases, with 10 bases remaining between them. The CDR3 loop spans 16 amino acids. CDR1 and CDR2 (germline): LNHDA, SQIVND (reference sequence). The CDR3 DNA is TGTGCCAGTAGTATAACTAGTGGGGCGAACACCGGGGAGCTGTTTTTT. It codes for CASSITSGANTGELFF. Full variable domain (rest looked up from reference TRBV19 and TRBJ2-2): DGGITQSPKYLFRKEGQNVTLSCEQNLNHDAMYWYRQDPGQGLRLIYYSQIVNDFQKGDIAEGYSVSREKKESFPLTVTSAQKNPTAFYLCASSITSGANTGELFFGEGSRLTVL.

DNA of the CDR3: TGTGCCTGGCATGCGGTCCAAGGCACTGAAGCTTTCTTT. As protein: CAWHAVQGTEAFF. The genes are TRBV30 and TRBJ1-1; D ambiguous. The CDR3 is made up of 13 amino acids. V shed 5 bases and J shed 4 bases, with 14 bases lying between them. Germline V gene sequence: CDR1 GTSNPN, CDR2 SVGIG (reference sequence).